Listed below are T cell receptor beta chains from one sample, sequenced in a study of OX40 agonist ivuxolimab in advanced cancers. The data were produced by immunoSEQ multiplex PCR, yet TCRdb's version contains in-frame clones alone and is incomplete. Among about 58,000 clones listed, roughly 87% were seen once. Sequencing was performed on CD4+ or CD8+ T cells sorted from blood, taken in a trial of the OX40 agonist ivuxolimab. Receptors originate from an adult with an advanced solid tumor such as melanoma, head and neck, liver or kidney cancer. Both conserved end residues are trimmed from each CDR3. The order of the fields is J gene, V gene, CDR3 protein.

>TRBJ1-2|TRBV28
ASSAGVPVSGEYGYT
>TRBJ2-1|TRBV7-9
ASSFPPISSYNEQF
>TRBJ1-6|TRBV25-1
ASSEYRRAPNSPLH
>TRBJ2-7|TRBV6-1
ASSGGLASYEQY
>TRBJ2-2|TRBV9
ASSVGTNTGELF
>TRBJ1-1|TRBV5-6
ASSLSGTGGTEAF
>TRBJ1-2|TRBV29-1
SAELRGRGYT
>TRBJ2-1|TRBV6-6
AGASGRPTAGYEQF
>TRBJ1-2|TRBV7-9
ASSLLDWQGSYGYT
>TRBJ2-3|TRBV7-9
ASTTVGLSQDTQY
>TRBJ2-1|TRBV2
ASSEGGNEQF
>TRBJ2-7|TRBV7-9
ASSLDLEQY
>TRBJ2-7|TRBV5-1
ASRSGLEQY
>TRBJ2-1|TRBV27
ASGNQGRSSYNEQF
>TRBJ2-2|TRBV29-1
SGKGEGDTGELF
>TRBJ1-1|TRBV2
ASTSRQGEMNTEAF
>TRBJ2-1|TRBV19
ASSPASGAANEQF
>TRBJ2-1|TRBV19
ASSTYNEQF
>TRBJ2-7|TRBV5-1
ASSLESATHYEQY
>TRBJ2-2|TRBV11-2
ASSLFYGTRSSTGELF
>TRBJ1-1|TRBV19
ASSIGGQNTEAF
>TRBJ1-2|TRBV10-3
AISEFRTGEDGYT
>TRBJ1-5|TRBV19
ASSIAGASNQPQH
>TRBJ2-1|TRBV6-6
ASSWVAGVDEQF
>TRBJ1-1|TRBV15
ATGGQGNTEAF
>TRBJ1-2|TRBV10-3
ALWAGVYGYT
>TRBJ2-7|TRBV6-1
ASSEGELAGSEQY
>TRBJ2-5|TRBV9
ASSPRPGGGLETQY
>TRBJ2-2|TRBV19
ASTPLPFANTGELF
>TRBJ2-1|TRBV5-1
ASSLANEQF
>TRBJ2-7|TRBV28
ASSLSEWYEQY
>TRBJ2-7|TRBV19
ASSMYLAGAVEQY
>TRBJ2-1|TRBV27
ASSLRTGNEQF
>TRBJ1-1|TRBV29-1
SVGLMNTEAF
>TRBJ2-5|TRBV28
ASKSSGWEETQY
>TRBJ1-2|TRBV18
ASSPASGQGAFGYGYT
>TRBJ1-1|TRBV29-1
SVPGLGTEAF
>TRBJ1-4|TRBV4-2
ASSQDELTANEKLF
>TRBJ2-3|TRBV19
ASSPGLAGGGRDTQY
>TRBJ2-3|TRBV7-9
ASSPRTGRTDTQY
>TRBJ1-4|TRBV19
ASSTGEKLF
>TRBJ2-1|TRBV2
ASSSRDSPRSYNEQF
>TRBJ1-5|TRBV2
ASRLGQSGNQPQH
>TRBJ2-1|TRBV7-7
ASSLGLGSNNEQF